This is a list of T cell receptor beta chains from one sample in a study of blood T cell repertoires in COVID-19. Sequencing used immunoSEQ multiplex PCR; TCRdb keeps in-frame clones, though not all of them. The sample records under 250,000 clones, about 81% being singletons. The sequencing sample was made of peripheral blood. The receptor source for this set is a woman between 65 and 79 years old with COVID-19, enrolled during active disease. CDR3s include the opening cysteine and the closing phenylalanine or tryptophan. A D gene is named only where the DNA matches it firmly. Some rows mark clone size as missing; the rest say once, few, many or name a class of expanded clone.

>.|.|TRBV29-1|TRBJ1-1
CSVDRELNTEAFF
TGCAGCGTTGATCGGGAGCTGAACACTGAAGCTTTCTTT
>.|TRBD1|TRBV11-3|TRBJ2-7
CASSRSGTGVEQYF
TGTGCCAGCAGCCGCTCCGGGACAGGGGTCGAGCAGTACTTC
>few|.|TRBV14|TRBJ2-7
CASSQDKNRTSYEQYF
TGTGCCAGCAGCCAAGATAAAAACAGGACCTCCTACGAGCAGTACTTC
>.|TRBD2|TRBV6-5|TRBJ2-3
CASTRSGSGTDTQYF
TGTGCCAGCACCAGAAGCGGGAGTGGTACAGATACGCAGTATTTT
>.|TRBD1|TRBV28|TRBJ1-3
CASRSPGTVSGNTIYF
TGTGCCAGCAGATCCCCGGGGACAGTCTCTGGAAACACCATATATTTT
>.|.|TRBV9|TRBJ2-3
CASSPGGGQKQDTQYF
TGTGCCAGCAGCCCAGGAGGGGGACAGAAGCAAGATACGCAGTATTTT
>once|TRBD1|TRBV10-3|TRBJ1-2
CAIKEFSRQGAYGYTF
TGTGCCATCAAGGAATTTTCCCGACAGGGGGCATATGGCTACACCTTC
>once|.|TRBV5-1|TRBJ2-2
CASSLAEAANTGELFF
TGCGCCAGCAGCTTGGCAGAAGCGGCCAACACCGGGGAGCTGTTTTTT
>.|TRBD1|TRBV28|TRBJ1-2
CASSLTGGYGYTF
TGTGCCAGCAGCTTGACAGGGGGCTATGGCTACACCTTC
>.|.|TRBV7-9|TRBJ1-1
CASSLKGDTEAFF
TGTGCCAGCAGCTTGAAGGGGGACACTGAAGCTTTCTTT
>.|TRBD2|TRBV24-1|TRBJ2-1
CATSDPGLAGMNEQFF
TGTGCCACCAGTGACCCGGGACTAGCGGGTATGAATGAGCAGTTCTTC
>.|TRBD2|TRBV5-4|TRBJ2-3
CASSLGTSGSTDTQYF
TGTGCCAGCAGCTTGGGGACTAGCGGGAGTACAGATACGCAGTATTTT
>.|.|TRBV20-1|TRBJ2-1
CSASRWESSYNEQFF
TGCAGTGCTAGTCGATGGGAGAGCTCCTACAATGAGCAGTTCTTC
>.|TRBD1|TRBV19|TRBJ1-4
CASSAGTGANEKLFF
TGTGCCAGTAGTGCCGGGACAGGGGCTAATGAAAAACTGTTTTTT
>once|TRBD2|TRBV19|TRBJ2-3
CASSIPGGRGRTDTQYF
TGTGCCAGTAGTATCCCCGGCGGGAGAGGTCGCACAGATACGCAGTATTTT
>.|TRBD1|TRBV7-9|TRBJ1-2
CASSFPLGGQGAGGYTF
TGTGCCAGCAGCTTCCCCCTGGGGGGACAGGGGGCCGGTGGCTACACCTTC
>.|TRBD2|TRBV5-1|TRBJ2-6
CASSSGTRAGANVLTF
TGCGCCAGCAGCTCCGGGACTAGAGCTGGGGCCAACGTCCTGACTTTC
>.|TRBD1|TRBV7-3|TRBJ1-6
CASSFQQGNSPLHF
TGTGCCAGCAGCTTTCAACAGGGGAATTCACCCCTCCACTTT
>.|TRBD1|TRBV10-3|TRBJ1-4
CATGDSGEEKLFF
TGTGCCACCGGGGACAGTGGGGAAGAAAAACTGTTTTTT
>.|.|TRBV9|TRBJ2-3
CASSARGQTTDTQYF
TGTGCCAGCAGCGCCCGTGGGCAAACCACAGATACGCAGTATTTT
>.|.|TRBV3-1/TRBV3-2|TRBJ2-3
CASSPAAEDTQYF
TGTGCCAGCAGCCCCGCGGCAGAAGATACGCAGTATTTT
>.|.|TRBV19|TRBJ1-4
CASSPRRTADNEKLFF
TGTGCCAGTAGTCCCCGGAGGACAGCCGATAATGAAAAACTGTTTTTT
>.|.|TRBV12-3/TRBV12-4|TRBJ2-1
CASSLGPSPFF
TGTGCCAGCAGTTTGGGGCCTAGTCCGTTCTTC
>.|.|TRBV5-1|TRBJ2-3
CASSLGLADTQYF
TGCGCCAGCAGCCTAGGACTCGCAGATACGCAGTATTTT
>.|.|TRBV14|TRBJ1-1
CASSQERFTEAFF
TGTGCCAGCAGCCAAGAGCGATTCACTGAAGCTTTCTTT
>few|.|TRBV6-2/TRBV6-3|TRBJ2-5
CASSLRETQYF
TGTGCCAGCAGTCTTAGAGAGACCCAGTACTTC
>.|.|TRBV18|TRBJ2-7
CASSPVRSLDEQYF
TGTGCCAGCTCACCGGTAAGGAGTTTGGACGAGCAGTACTTC
>.|TRBD2|TRBV5-6|TRBJ2-7
CASSRLTSGRGEQYF
TGTGCCAGCAGCCGCCTGACTAGCGGGAGGGGCGAGCAGTACTTC
>.|.|TRBV11-1|TRBJ1-1
CASSFQEGMNTEAFF
TGTGCCAGCAGCTTTCAGGAGGGGATGAACACTGAAGCTTTCTTT
>.|TRBD1|TRBV28|TRBJ1-5
CASSRTGSQPQHF
TGTGCCAGCAGTCGGACAGGGTCCCAGCCCCAGCATTTT
>.|TRBD1|TRBV5-1|TRBJ1-1
CASSPRQGNTEAFF
TGCGCCAGCAGCCCTCGACAGGGGAACACTGAAGCTTTCTTT
>.|TRBD1|TRBV7-2|TRBJ1-4
CASSPTGVFSEKLFF
TGTGCCAGCAGTCCGACAGGGGTTTTTAGTGAAAAACTGTTTTTT
>once|TRBD1|TRBV19|TRBJ1-2
CASSMGQGLGGYTF
TGTGCCAGTAGTATGGGACAGGGGTTAGGTGGCTACACCTTC
>.|TRBD2|TRBV3-1/TRBV3-2|TRBJ2-2
CASSQVQAHRLARNTGELFF
TGTGCCAGCAGCCAAGTCCAAGCCCATCGACTAGCGCGGAACACCGGGGAGCTGTTTTTT
>.|TRBD1|TRBV6-2/TRBV6-3|TRBJ2-7
CASSGQGGTYEQYF
TGTGCCAGCAGTGGACAGGGCGGCACCTACGAGCAGTACTTC
>.|TRBD2|TRBV29-1|TRBJ2-7
CSVTSGGSSYEQYF
TGCAGCGTGACCTCCGGGGGGAGCTCCTACGAGCAGTACTTC
>.|.|TRBV18|TRBJ1-5
CASSPASHQPQHF
TGTGCCAGCTCACCAGCGAGTCATCAGCCCCAGCATTTT
>.|TRBD1|TRBV5-1|TRBJ2-1
CASSKQGARNEQFF
TGCGCCAGCAGTAAACAGGGGGCGCGAAATGAGCAGTTCTTC
>.|.|TRBV27|TRBJ1-2
CASSFYRAKIPYGYTF
TGTGCCAGCAGTTTCTACAGGGCTAAAATCCCCTATGGCTACACCTTC
>.|TRBD2|TRBV27|TRBJ2-5
CASSSAYGLAGRRETQYF
TGTGCCAGCAGTTCTGCTTACGGACTAGCGGGGAGGAGGGAGACCCAGTACTTC
>.|.|TRBV7-2|TRBJ2-7
CASSLSREQYF
TGTGCCAGCAGCCTCTCGAGAGAGCAGTACTTC
>.|.|TRBV19|TRBJ1-5
CASRRSLVRGYSNQPQHF
TGTGCCAGTAGGAGAAGTCTGGTTAGGGGCTATAGCAATCAGCCCCAGCATTTT
>few|TRBD2|TRBV7-2|TRBJ2-3
CASSFLAGGSGLTDTQYF
TGTGCCAGCAGCTTCCTAGCGGGAGGGTCCGGCCTCACAGATACGCAGTATTTT
>.|.|TRBV5-1|TRBJ2-1
CASSLDSGRGNEQFF
TGCGCCAGCAGCTTGGATTCTGGCAGGGGCAATGAGCAGTTCTTC
>.|TRBD2|TRBV5-8|TRBJ2-1
CASSLVGRTSGRNEQFF
TGTGCCAGCAGCTTGGTGGGCAGGACTAGCGGGAGGAATGAGCAGTTCTTC
>.|TRBD2|TRBV15|TRBJ2-1
CATSIIAGGGNEQFF
TGTGCCACCAGCATAATAGCGGGAGGGGGGAATGAGCAGTTCTTC
>.|.|TRBV9|TRBJ1-1
CASSPLALNTEAFF
TGTGCCAGCAGCCCCTTGGCACTGAACACTGAAGCTTTCTTT
>.|.|TRBV5-1|TRBJ2-1
CASSFLGGSYNEQFF
TGCGCCAGCAGCTTTTTGGGGGGATCCTACAATGAGCAGTTCTTC
>.|.|TRBV30|TRBJ1-1
CAWDQDRNSFF
TGTGCCTGGGATCAGGATCGGAATTCTTTCTTT
>.|TRBD1|TRBV6-5|TRBJ1-2
CASSTGDGYTF
TGTGCCAGCAGCACAGGGGACGGCTACACCTTC
>.|.|TRBV7-8|TRBJ2-3
CASSGQVSSTDTQYF
TGTGCCAGCAGCGGTCAGGTTTCTAGCACAGATACGCAGTATTTT